The 17 T cell receptor beta chains below were found in one sample sequenced in a study of beta chain features in type 1 diabetes (dated by TCRdb to 2016 to 2019). The protocol used for the library was the immunoSEQ multiplex PCR assay. The entire isolated RNA was reverse transcribed using the High Capacity cDNA Reverse Transcription Kit, and thus expressed TCRB transcripts were sequenced. In TCRdb, the immuneACCESS table is reduced to in-frame sequences with V and J assigned. These tables do not hold every clone; where another copy was compared, an unresolved V gene accounts for under half, and the others remain unexplained. The sample table records about 110,000 clones; 40% of these occur just once. The ten most abundant clones make up roughly 0.07% of the sample. The specimen was stem cell memory CD4+ T cells from blood. The meaning of the sample's cell subset or site label: stem cell-like memory CD4+ T cells. All receptors come from a woman aged 18-30 years in good health.

This chain connects TRBV7-3 to TRBJ2-3; 16 bases line up with TRBD2. V shed 3 bases and J 0 bases; nucleotides not matched to a gene: 9. Germline V gene data show CDR1 as SGHTA and CDR2 as FQGTGA. This CDR3 spans 20 amino acids. CDR3 nucleotide sequence: TGTGCCAGCAGCTTGTCGGGACTAGCGGGAGGGCCGTATAGCACAGATACGCAGTATTTT. Translating it yields CASSLSGLAGGPYSTDTQYF. The whole variable domain, remainder taken from reference TRBV7-3 and TRBJ2-3, is GAGVSQTPSNKVTEKGKYVELRCDPISGHTALYWYRQSLGQGPEFLIYFQGTGAADDSGLPNDRFFAVRPEGSVSTLKIQRTERGDSAVYLCASSLSGLAGGPYSTDTQYFGPGTRLTVL.

The V and J genes are TRBV2 and TRBJ2-7; maybe TRBD2 (5 bases). The CDR3 loop spans 11 amino acids. V shed 6 bases and J shed 4 bases, with 7 bases lying between them. CDR1 SNHLY and CDR2 FYNNEI come from the germline V gene. DNA of the CDR3: TGTGCCAGCAGGGAGGCGTACGAGCAGTACTTC. Residues: CASREAYEQYF.

The V and J genes are TRBV28 and TRBJ2-7; 7 positions agree with TRBD2. CDR1 and CDR2 from the germline V gene are MDHEN and SYDVKM. V shed 3 bases and J 0 bases; nucleotides not matched to a gene: 8. There are 16 residues in the CDR3. In DNA form, the CDR3 reads TGTGCCAGCAGTTTGGGGGGGGTGGGTCCCTCCTACGAGCAGTACTTC. Amino acids: CASSLGGVGPSYEQYF.

The chain links TRBV11-2 to TRBJ1-3, with a possible D match to TRBD1 (5 bases). V dropped 1 base and J dropped 4 bases, with 8 bases sitting between them. Looked up from germline, CDR1 is SGHAT and CDR2 is FQNNGV. The CDR3 is made up of 14 amino acids. CDR3 protein: CASSLGGDGNTIYF. The CDR3 nucleotides read TGTGCCAGCAGCTTAGGCGGGGACGGAAACACCATATATTTT.

The V call is TRBV25-1, the J call TRBJ2-2, with 8 bases that match TRBD1. With 3 bases clipped from V and 5 bases from J, the junction kept 8 bases outside the gene matches. The CDR3 runs 16 residues. Germline-derived CDR1 and CDR2 are MGHDK and SYGVNS. Here the CDR3 reads CASSEGGRGRTGELFF. The CDR3 DNA reads as TGTGCCAGCAGTGAGGGGGGCAGGGGGCGAACCGGGGAGCTGTTTTTT.

This sequence joins TRBV5-1 and TRBJ2-5; possible D gene TRBD1, 5 bases. The DNA matches TRBJ2-7 better at its end, which makes the J call doubtful. The germline gives CDR1 SGHRS, CDR2 YFSETQ. This CDR3 is 12 amino acids long. The CDR3 is CASHGQINEQYF. In DNA form, the CDR3 reads TGCGCCAGCCACGGACAAATAAACGAGCAGTACTTC.

The rearrangement links TRBV5-5 to TRBJ1-2; a possible D gene is TRBD1 (5 bases). The CDR3 spans 14 residues. Germline-derived CDR1 and CDR2 are SGHKS and YYEKEE (reference sequence). V gave up 4 bases and J gave up 5 bases, with 15 bases separating them. CDR3 DNA sequence: TGTGCCAGCAGCCGCGGGGACCGGGGGTATGGCTACACCTTC. Amino acid sequence: CASSRGDRGYGYTF.

This clone was observed a handful of times. The chain links TRBV28 to TRBJ1-5; 9 nucleotides agree with TRBD1. The CDR3 runs to 15 residues. The V gene end was trimmed by 4 bases and the J gene end by 2 bases; junction bases not matched to a gene: 3. The V gene's germline CDR1 is MDHEN and CDR2 SYDVKM. The CDR3 nucleotides are TGTGCCAGCAGTTACAGGGGGCAAGGCAATCAGCCCCAGCATTTT. It codes for CASSYRGQGNQPQHF.

The chain is built from TRBV7-3 and TRBJ2-6; 7 bases fit TRBD1. Trimming cost V 2 bases and J 0 bases; bases outside gene matches: 10. This CDR3 region has 19 residues. The germline gives CDR1 SGHTA, CDR2 FQGTGA. The CDR3 nucleotides read TGTGCCAGCAGCTTAGTAGGAGACAGGGCCCTCTCTGGGGCCAACGTCCTGACTTTC. It yields the protein CASSLVGDRALSGANVLTF.

This clone was detected a few times. The rearrangement uses TRBV29-1 and TRBJ2-7; 7 bases are a match to TRBD2. From germline, CDR1 is SQVTM and CDR2 ANQGSEA. V shed 3 bases and J 0 bases; nucleotides not matched to a gene: 8. This CDR3 comprises 15 residues. The CDR3 loop reads CSVEGLRGSSYEQYF. The CDR3 DNA reads TGCAGCGTTGAGGGGCTGCGCGGGAGCTCCTACGAGCAGTACTTC.

This chain joins TRBV7-9 and TRBJ1-3, with D possibly being TRBD1 (5 bases). This CDR3 has 14 amino acids. Germline V gene lookup returns CDR1 SEHNR and CDR2 FQNEAQ (reference sequence). Trimming removed 6 bases at V and 0 bases at J, with 9 bases between. This CDR3 is CASRITGSGNTIYF. The CDR3 DNA sequence: TGTGCCAGCAGGATTACAGGCTCTGGAAACACCATATATTTT. The full variable domain, completed using reference TRBV7-9 and TRBJ1-3, is DTGVSQNPRHKITKRGQNVTFRCDPISEHNRLYWYRQTLGQGPEFLTYFQNEAQLEKSRLLSDRFSAERPKGSFSTLEIQRTEQGDSAMYLCASRITGSGNTIYFGEGSWLTVV.

The V call is TRBV19, the J call TRBJ1-2; D gene ambiguous. In germline, CDR1 is LNHDA, CDR2 SQIVND (reference sequence). Trimming left V 3 bases short and J 7 bases short, with 15 bases between. CDR3 length: 14 residues. DNA of the CDR3: TGTGCCAGTAGTATTCGCGGATTGGATAGTGGCTACACCTTC. Its translation: CASSIRGLDSGYTF.

The chain employs TRBV30 and TRBJ2-3, with no clear D. The CDR3 covers 14 residues. Germline CDR1 and CDR2: GTSNPN and SVGIG (reference sequence). V lost 0 bases and J 0 bases, leaving 7 bases between the germline ends. DNA for the CDR3: TGTGCCTGGAGTGTTCGACTGAGCACAGATACGCAGTATTTT. It codes for CAWSVRLSTDTQYF. Using reference TRBV30 and TRBJ2-3 for the parts outside the CDR3, the full variable domain is SQTIHQWPATLVQPVGSPLSLECTVEGTSNPNLYWYRQAAGRGLQLLFYSVGIGQISSEVPQNLSASRPQDRQFILSSKKLLLSDSGFYLCAWSVRLSTDTQYFGPGTRLTVL.

This chain connects TRBV5-1 to TRBJ2-7; the match to TRBD1 covers 7 bases. The trim removed 4 bases at V and 10 bases at J, leaving 8 bases unmatched. CDR3 length equals 12 residues. CDR1 is SGHRS, CDR2 YFSETQ, per germline. The CDR3 is CASSTGQAYQYF. The CDR3 DNA sequence: TGCGCCAGCAGCACTGGACAGGCGTACCAGTACTTC.

Concerning this clone: One base away lies a much larger clone, so this may be a sequencing read error. The chain carries TRBV7-9 and TRBJ2-5; D unclear. Trimming removed 3 bases at V and 0 bases at J, with 5 bases between. This CDR3 has 13 amino acids. CDR1 and CDR2 (germline): SEHNR, FQNEAQ (reference sequence). The CDR3 bases are TGTGCCAGCAGCTTCAGGTACCAAGAGACCCAGTACTTC. This encodes CASSFRYQETQYF.

This clone has more than one count but fewer than ten. The gene calls are TRBV7-2 and TRBJ2-5; TRBD1 matches at 9 bases. This CDR3 is built from 14 residues. Germline V CDR1 and CDR2: SGHTA, FQGNSA. The V and J ends lost 2 bases and 6 bases, in that order; junction bases with no gene match: 4. The DNA for the CDR3 is TGTGCCAGCAGCTTAACAGGGGGCGCGAAGACCCAGTACTTC. Translated: CASSLTGGAKTQYF.

This clone was seen more than once but under ten times. The rearrangement joins TRBV30 to TRBJ1-1; 8 nucleotides agree with TRBD1. The ends lost 1 base at V and 4 bases at J; junction bases unmatched: 2. The germline CDR1 and CDR2 sequences are GTSNPN and SVGIG (reference sequence). The CDR3 is 13 residues long. The CDR3 DNA reads TGTGCCTGGAGTGGACAGGGGACCACTGAAGCTTTCTTT. It codes for CAWSGQGTTEAFF.